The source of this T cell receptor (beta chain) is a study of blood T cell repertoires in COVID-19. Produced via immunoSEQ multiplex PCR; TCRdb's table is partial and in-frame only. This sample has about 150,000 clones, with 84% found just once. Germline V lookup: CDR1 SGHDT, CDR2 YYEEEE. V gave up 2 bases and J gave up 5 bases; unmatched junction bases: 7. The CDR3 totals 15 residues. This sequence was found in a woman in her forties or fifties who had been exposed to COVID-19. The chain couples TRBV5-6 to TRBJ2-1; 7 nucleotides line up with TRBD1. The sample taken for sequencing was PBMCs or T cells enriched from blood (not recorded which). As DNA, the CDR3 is TGTGCCAGCAGCTTCTACAGGGGCGGCAACAATGAGCAGTTCTTC. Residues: CASSFYRGGNNEQFF.